This TCR beta chain is drawn from a study of CD8 T cells in Susac syndrome. As for the study in general: Treatment at blood withdrawal was none, corticosteroids, or intravenous immunoglobulin alone in Susac syndrome patients.

With random hexamers, reverse transcription was performed on about 0.5 to 1 ug of RNA. MiXCR, run by TCRdb on the immunoSEQ multiplex PCR reads, gives a single entry per CDR3 protein. The sample consists of tens of thousands of distinct CDR3 sequences, roughly 94% of them appearing once. CDR1 is MNHEY and CDR2 is SVGEGT in the germline V gene. The CDR3 has 14 amino acids. V was trimmed by 4 bases and J by 0 bases, leaving 9 bases between them. This chain links TRBV6-2 or TRBV6-3 with TRBJ1-1; D not resolved. The sample comprised CD8+ T cells from PBMCs. This TCR was sampled from a human donor with Susac syndrome. CDR3 protein: CASSFQTLNTEAFF. Here the CDR3 DNA reads TGTGCCAGCAGTTTCCAAACACTGAACACTGAAGCTTTCTTT.